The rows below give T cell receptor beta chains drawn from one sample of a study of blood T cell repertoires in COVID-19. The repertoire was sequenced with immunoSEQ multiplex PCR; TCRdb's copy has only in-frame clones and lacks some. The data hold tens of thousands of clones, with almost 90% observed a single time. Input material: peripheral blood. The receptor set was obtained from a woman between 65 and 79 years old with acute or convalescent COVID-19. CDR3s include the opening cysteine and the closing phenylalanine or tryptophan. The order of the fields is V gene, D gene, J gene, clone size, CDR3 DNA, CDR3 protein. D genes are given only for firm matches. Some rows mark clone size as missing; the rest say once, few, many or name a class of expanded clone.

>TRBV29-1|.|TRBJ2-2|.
TGCAGCGTTGTACAGCACACCGGGGAGCTGTTTTTT
CSVVQHTGELFF
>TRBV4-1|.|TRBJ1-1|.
TGCGCCAGCAGCCAACTTCCTATGGGACTCAAGGGTGACACTGAAGCTTTCTTT
CASSQLPMGLKGDTEAFF
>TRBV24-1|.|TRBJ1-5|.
TGTGCCACCAGGGGATCAGGGGGCAATCAGCCCCAGCATTTT
CATRGSGGNQPQHF
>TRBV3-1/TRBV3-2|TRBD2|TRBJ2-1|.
TGTGCCAGCAGCCAAGGTAGGACTAGCGGGAGCAATGAGCAGTTCTTC
CASSQGRTSGSNEQFF
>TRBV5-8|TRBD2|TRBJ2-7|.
TGTGCCAGCAGCTTGGCTCTAGCGGGGGGCAGCTCCTACGAGCAGTACTTC
CASSLALAGGSSYEQYF
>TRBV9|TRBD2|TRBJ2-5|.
TGTGCCAGCAGCTCCAATGGACTAGTCGTAGAGACCCAGTACTTC
CASSSNGLVVETQYF
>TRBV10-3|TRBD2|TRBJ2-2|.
TGTGCCATCACGGGGGGGAACACCGGGGAGCTGTTTTTT
CAITGGNTGELFF
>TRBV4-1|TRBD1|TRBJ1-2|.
TGCGCCAGCAGCCATGGGACAGAGTATGGCTACACCTTC
CASSHGTEYGYTF
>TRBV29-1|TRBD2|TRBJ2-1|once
TGCAGCGCTGAACTAGCGGGGGGGACGGAATACTACAATGAGCAGTTCTTC
CSAELAGGTEYYNEQFF
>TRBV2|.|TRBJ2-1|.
TGTGCCAGCAGTGACTCTTACAATGAGCAGTTCTTC
CASSDSYNEQFF
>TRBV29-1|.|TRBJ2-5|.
TGCAGCGTTGAAGTTTTGGACATAAATGGGGAGACCCAGTACTTC
CSVEVLDINGETQYF
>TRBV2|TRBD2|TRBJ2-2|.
TGTGCCAGCAGTGAACTACAACTAGCGGGAGCGGCGGGGGAGCTGTTTTTT
CASSELQLAGAAGELFF
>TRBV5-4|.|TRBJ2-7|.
TGTGCCAGCAGCTTGGGAGGTAGTGGGGCTTACGAGCAGTACTTC
CASSLGGSGAYEQYF
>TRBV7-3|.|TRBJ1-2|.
TGTGCCAGCAGCCCAATCAGGGAAGACTATGGCTACACCTTC
CASSPIREDYGYTF
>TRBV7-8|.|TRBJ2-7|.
TGTGCCAGCAGAAAACACAGGGCTTCCCACGAGCAGTACTTC
CASRKHRASHEQYF
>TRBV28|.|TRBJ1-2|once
TGTGCCAGCAGTTTTTCGGGGGGGCGCAGCTATGGCTACACCTTC
CASSFSGGRSYGYTF
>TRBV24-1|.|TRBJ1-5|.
TGTGCCACCAGTGATGGACTTCTGGGGCAGCCCCAGCATTTT
CATSDGLLGQPQHF
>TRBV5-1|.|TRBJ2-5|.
TGCGCCAGCAGCTCAGGGGAGCGGGAGACCCAGTACTTC
CASSSGERETQYF
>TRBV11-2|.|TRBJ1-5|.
TGTGCCAGCAGCTTGGGTCCGGGTTTCAATCAGCCCCAGCATTTT
CASSLGPGFNQPQHF
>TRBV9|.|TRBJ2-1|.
TGTGCCAGCAGCGTAGAAGAGACTGGTTACAATGAGCAGTTCTTC
CASSVEETGYNEQFF
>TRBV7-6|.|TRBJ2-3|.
TGTGCCAGCAGCTTTACCACAGGGCCAATCACAGATACGCAGTATTTT
CASSFTTGPITDTQYF
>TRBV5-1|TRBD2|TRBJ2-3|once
TGCGCCAGCAGTCTAGCGGTGTCGGCAGATACGCAGTATTTT
CASSLAVSADTQYF
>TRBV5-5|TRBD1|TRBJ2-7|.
TGTGCCAGCAGCTTAGGTCAGGGGGCCTACGAGCAGTACTTC
CASSLGQGAYEQYF
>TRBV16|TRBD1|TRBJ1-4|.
TGTGCCAGCAGCCAATCTGACAGGGCACCTAATGAAAAACTGTTTTTT
CASSQSDRAPNEKLFF
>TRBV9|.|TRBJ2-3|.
TGTGCCAGCAGCGTAGAGACAGCCCCCACAGATACGCAGTATTTT
CASSVETAPTDTQYF
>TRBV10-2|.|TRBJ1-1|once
TGCGCCAGCAGTGAGTCGAGGTGGGCAGGACAATTCGACACTGAAGCTTTCTTT
CASSESRWAGQFDTEAFF
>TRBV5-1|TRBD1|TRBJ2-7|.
TGCGCCAGCTCGGGACAGGGTTTGAGGTCCTACGAGCAGTACTTC
CASSGQGLRSYEQYF
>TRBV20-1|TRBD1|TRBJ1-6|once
TGCAGTGCTAGTCTTTGGACAGGAGACCCCCTCCACTTT
CSASLWTGDPLHF
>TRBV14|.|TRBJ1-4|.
TGTGCCAGCAGCCATGATTCGGGCAGGGCTAATGAAAAACTGTTTTTT
CASSHDSGRANEKLFF
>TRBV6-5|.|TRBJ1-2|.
TGTGCCAGCAGACAGGGTAACTATGGCTACACCTTC
CASRQGNYGYTF
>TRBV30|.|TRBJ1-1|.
TGTGCCTGGAGTACCAGATTGAACACTGAAGCTTTCTTT
CAWSTRLNTEAFF
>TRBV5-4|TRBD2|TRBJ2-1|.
TGTGCCAGCAGCTTGGCGCCAGCGGGAGTAACCTACAATGAGCAGTTCTTC
CASSLAPAGVTYNEQFF
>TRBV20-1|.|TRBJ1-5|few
TGCAGTGCTAGTCCCAGCCTGGGCAGCAATCAGCCCCAGCATTTT
CSASPSLGSNQPQHF
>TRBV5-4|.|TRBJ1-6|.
TGTGCCAGCAGCCTAGGGCCTGGGGGGGGCGGTTCACCCCTCCACTTT
CASSLGPGGGGSPLHF
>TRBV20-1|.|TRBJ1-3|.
TGCAGTGCTAGTTCCCTCTCTGGAAACACCATATATTTT
CSASSLSGNTIYF
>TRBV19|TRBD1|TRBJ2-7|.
TGTGCCAGTAGTGTGGGACAGGTCCCCGCCCTCTACGAGCAGTACTTC
CASSVGQVPALYEQYF
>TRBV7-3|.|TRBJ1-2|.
TGTGCCAGCGTTCCCTTCGATGGCTACACCTTC
CASVPFDGYTF
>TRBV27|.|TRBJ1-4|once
TGTGCCAGCAGCCATGGGCGGAGGGGAGAGGAGTGGAAACTGTTTTTT
CASSHGRRGEEWKLFF
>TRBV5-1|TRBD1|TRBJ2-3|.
TGCGCCAGCAGCTTGGAAGACAGGGGCACAGATACGCAGTATTTT
CASSLEDRGTDTQYF
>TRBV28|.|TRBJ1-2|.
TGTGCCAGCAGTTTTGGGGGCGTTAACTATGGCTACACCTTC
CASSFGGVNYGYTF
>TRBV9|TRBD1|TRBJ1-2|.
TGTGCCAGCAGCGTAGAGCTATGGGACAGGGTTTCTGGCTACACCTTC
CASSVELWDRVSGYTF
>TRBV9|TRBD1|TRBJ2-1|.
TGTGCCAGCAGCGTGCCTACGGGACAGGGTGTCGGTGAGCAGTTCTTC
CASSVPTGQGVGEQFF
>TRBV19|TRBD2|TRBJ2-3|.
TGTGCCAGCCAGAGCTTGCGGGAGGGCCGGGCAGATACGCAGTATTTT
CASQSLREGRADTQYF
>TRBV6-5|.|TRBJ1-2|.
TGTGCCAGCAGCGATCACAGGGCGTATGGCTACACCTTC
CASSDHRAYGYTF
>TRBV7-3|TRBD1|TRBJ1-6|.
TGTGCCAGCAGCACCACAGGGGAGGCACCCCTCCACTTT
CASSTTGEAPLHF
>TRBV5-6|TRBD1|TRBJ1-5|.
TGTGCCAGCAGCTTGCGTGCGACAGGGGGATACAATCAGCCCCAGCATTTT
CASSLRATGGYNQPQHF
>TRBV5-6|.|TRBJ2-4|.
TGTGCCAGCAGCCAAAGACTAGCCAAAAACATTCAGTACTTC
CASSQRLAKNIQYF
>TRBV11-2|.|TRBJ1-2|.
TGTGCCAGCAGCGGAGTTCGCGGGGCTTACGATGGCTACACCTTC
CASSGVRGAYDGYTF
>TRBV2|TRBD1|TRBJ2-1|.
TGTGCCAGCAGGAAACAGGGGACCCCTGATGAGCAGTTCTTC
CASRKQGTPDEQFF
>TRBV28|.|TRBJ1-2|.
TGTGCCAGCTTGGGGGCGGCGGCAGCTAACTATGGCTACACCTTC
CASLGAAAANYGYTF
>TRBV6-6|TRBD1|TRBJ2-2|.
TGTGCCAGCAGTCAACTCGGACAGGGGGGCTCCGGGGAGCTGTTTTTT
CASSQLGQGGSGELFF